The present TCR beta chain was sequenced within a study of CD8+ T cells in alopecia areata. cDNA reverse transcribed from extracted RNA served as the sequencing template. Sequencing used immunoSEQ multiplex PCR; TCRdb keeps in-frame clones, though not all of them. The repertoire holds 120,000 or so clones, with around 50% as singletons. The V segment lost 3 bases and the J segment 5 bases; nucleotides outside the gene matches: 7. The CDR3 totals 15 residues. Germline CDR1 and CDR2: SQVTM and ANQGSEA. This clone occurred a few times. This TCR derives from a human donor with alopecia areata. The sample taken for sequencing was NKG2D-low CD8+ T cells sorted from blood. The chain joins TRBV29-1 to TRBJ1-1, with 12 bases aligning to TRBD1. CDR3 sequence reads: CSVDGTGGLGTEAFF. CDR3 bases: TGCAGCGTTGATGGGACAGGGGGCTTGGGTACTGAAGCTTTCTTT.